This T cell receptor (beta chain) stems from a study of blood T cells in healthy people across ages. The V and J ends lost 5 bases and 2 bases, in that order; junction bases with no gene match: 8. This CDR3 is built from 16 residues. Germline-derived CDR1 and CDR2 are SGHTA and FQGTGA. Combining a sample-barcoded 5' primer with a J-beta primer mix, a second PCR ran for roughly 7 to 12 cycles. Each cDNA molecule received a tag from a template-switch adaptor that had 12 random nucleotides. Per sample, CDR3-containing paired-end reads numbered at least 2.5 million. One entry per CDR3 protein results from TCRdb running MiXCR on the 5' RACE reads. The table lists about 1.1 million distinct CDR3 sequences, around two fifths of them singletons. Whole-study findings and limits: Naive T cell percentage and TCR beta diversity correlated strongly.

Details on this clonotype: Its antigen remains unknown.

Sequencing was performed on blood. The chain joins TRBV7-3 to TRBJ2-2; TRBD1 agrees at 7 bases. The sequence derives from a man aged 18 to 30 in good health. The CDR3 loop is CASSTGDATNTGELFF. The CDR3 nucleotides read TGTGCCAGCAGCACAGGGGACGCAACTAACACCGGGGAGCTGTTTTTT.